A single sample is the source of the 11 T cell receptor beta chains below, sequenced in a study of T-cell reconstitution after alpha-beta-depleted transplantation in children (dated by TCRdb to about 2016). Library prep was done by PCR. The sample was run on an Illumina HiSeq 2500. Molecular barcoding was employed in the preparation of TCR libraries, with unique molecular identifiers being used to normalize TCRbeta repertoire quantification. TCRdb ran its own pipeline on the public reads, namely fastp trimming at Q25 and MiXCR clone calling, and kept in-frame beta chains. Identical CDR3 proteins give one entry, which carries the most common genes and DNA. This sample holds under 150,000 distinct CDR3 sequences; about 9.6% were observed only once. The ten largest clonotypes hold more than 20% of the sample. What the treatment or condition label conveys for this sample: allogeneic hematopoietic cell transplantation with graft depleted of TCRalphabeta T cells and CD19 B cells.

The sample in question was PBMCs, mostly from graft donor cells, obtained 180 days after TCRalphabeta/CD19-depleted stem cell transplant. The receptors come from a girl in the first two years of life who had a stem cell transplant for combined immunodeficiency, so the T cells may come from the graft donor.

The chain carries TRBV20-1 and TRBJ2-1; 8 bases align to TRBD2. Per the germline V gene, CDR1 is DFQATT and CDR2 is SNEGSKA (reference sequence). J lost 2 bases, V lost 5 bases, and 17 bases had no gene match. The CDR3 extends over 18 amino acids. The CDR3 region has the DNA TGCAGTGCTTACACCGGGACTAGTAGTAGTGGGGCCTACAATGAGCAGTTCTTC. Protein sequence: CSAYTGTSSSGAYNEQFF.

The chain is built from TRBV7-8 and TRBJ1-4; D not certain. V was clipped by 2 bases and J by 0 bases, with 10 bases between them. Germline CDR1 reads SGHVS; CDR2 reads FQNEAQ. This CDR3 has 16 residues. CDR3 in amino acids: CASSLRVVATNEKLFF. As DNA, the CDR3 is TGTGCCAGCAGCTTAAGAGTAGTTGCAACTAATGAAAAACTGTTTTTT.

V is TRBV6-1 and J is TRBJ2-5; 12 bases line up with TRBD2. V shed 8 bases and J 5 bases; nucleotides not matched to a gene: 12. This CDR3 is built from 16 residues. Germline assignment: CDR1 MNHNS and CDR2 SASEGT. The DNA for the CDR3 is TGTGCCAGCCAAGAAACTAGCGGGAGGCCCCGGGAGACCCAGTACTTC. This gives the protein CASQETSGRPRETQYF.

This clonotype has more than one count but fewer than ten. The rearrangement joins TRBV5-1 to TRBJ2-3; 8 positions match TRBD2. Trimming cost V 7 bases and J 2 bases; bases outside gene matches: 9. CDR3 length: 15 amino acids. Germline CDR1 and CDR2: SGHRS and YFSETQ. CDR3 region: CASVEVAGITDTQYF. The CDR3 DNA follows: TGCGCCAGCGTCGAGGTAGCGGGGATCACAGATACGCAGTATTTT.

Ten or more counts support this clonotype. The chain combines TRBV9 with TRBJ1-2; D is unresolved. The V end lost 2 bases, the J end lost 0 bases, and 11 bases lay between the germline ends. The CDR3 covers 15 residues. The V gene's germline CDR1 is SGDLS and CDR2 YYNGEE. The CDR3 loop reads CASSVSATPNYGYTF. CDR3 DNA: TGTGCCAGCAGCGTTTCGGCGACACCTAACTATGGCTACACCTTC.

The chain joins TRBV14 to TRBJ1-2, with D uncertain. The CDR3 has 15 residues. Germline V lookup: CDR1 SGHDN, CDR2 FVKESK. The V gene lost 0 bases and the J gene lost 8 bases, with 16 bases spanning the gap. DNA of the CDR3: TGTGCCAGCAGCCAAGAAAGGTCCCCCGGGAGAGGCTACACCTTC. Protein: CASSQERSPGRGYTF.

This chain uses TRBV18 with TRBJ2-1; TRBD2 matches at 13 bases. The trim removed 3 bases at V and 12 bases at J, leaving 2 bases unmatched. Germline CDR1 and CDR2: KGHSH and LQKENI. This CDR3 spans 13 amino acids. The CDR3 nucleotides are TGTGCCAGCTCACCGACTAGCGGGGGGATGCAGTTCTTC. It specifies CASSPTSGGMQFF.

This clonotype has only a few counts. This sequence joins TRBV29-1 and TRBJ2-5; D is perhaps TRBD1 or TRBD2 (6 bases each). The CDR3 is made up of 16 amino acids. Germline CDR1 SQVTM, CDR2 ANQGSEA. Trimming took off 1 base at V and 5 bases at J, with 20 bases between the two ends. The CDR3 spells CSVEGAHSGGLETQYF. The CDR3, as DNA: TGCAGCGTTGAAGGTGCGCACAGTGGGGGGCTTGAGACCCAGTACTTC. Using reference TRBV29-1 and TRBJ2-5 for the parts outside the CDR3, the full variable domain is SAVISQKPSRDICQRGTSLTIQCQVDSQVTMMFWYRQQPGQSLTLIATANQGSEATYESGFVIDKFPISRPNLTFSTLTVSNMSPEDSSIYLCSVEGAHSGGLETQYFGPGTRLLVL.

This clonotype turned up a few times. The chain combines TRBV7-2 with TRBJ2-1; either TRBD1 or TRBD2 may supply D (5 bases each). V gave up 7 bases and J gave up 0 bases, with 16 bases separating them. In germline, CDR1 is SGHTA, CDR2 FQGNSA. This CDR3 region has 16 residues. The CDR3 loop reads CASNPSGPSSYNEQFF. CDR3 DNA: TGTGCCAGCAACCCTTCGGGGCCGAGCTCCTACAATGAGCAGTTCTTC.

This clonotype has a handful of counts. V usage is TRBV12-3 or TRBV12-4 and J usage is TRBJ2-3; 7 bases match TRBD1. This CDR3 is 18 amino acids long. With V trimmed by 1 base and J by 0 bases, 10 bases remained unmatched. In nucleotides, the CDR3 is TGTGCCAGCAGTTTAGGAAAGGGACAGCTTAGGAGCACAGATACGCAGTATTTT. Amino acids: CASSLGKGQLRSTDTQYF.

The V and J genes are TRBV29-1 and TRBJ1-1; no firm D call. CDR1 SQVTM and CDR2 ANQGSEA come from the germline V gene. This CDR3 has 16 amino acids. Trimming shortened V by 7 bases and J by 10 bases, and 31 bases separated the two germline ends. CDR3 in amino acids: CSAQTPRPSFHGGAFF. The CDR3, as DNA: TGCAGCGCCCAGACCCCACGGCCGTCATTCCACGGCGGAGCTTTCTTT.